This entry features one TCR beta chain sequence. The data were obtained in a study of T cell changes during pregnancy in multiple sclerosis. Generated by immunoSEQ multiplex PCR, the TCRdb table keeps only in-frame clones and is missing some. The repertoire has 60,000 or so clones, 91% of them found once; the top ten carry around 0.85%. This receptor was obtained from a female donor with multiple sclerosis, enrolled in a pregnancy study. The source was peripheral blood, collected before pregnancy.

In DNA, the CDR3 is TGTGCCAGCAGCTCCTCGACAGGGAACACTGAAGCTTTCTTT. Its protein is CASSSSTGNTEAFF. The V call is TRBV7-9, the J call TRBJ1-1; D might be TRBD1 (6 bases). The CDR3 covers 14 residues. Per germline, CDR1 SEHNR and CDR2 FQNEAQ (reference sequence). V lost 4 bases and J 1 base, leaving 10 bases between the germline ends. The complete variable domain, with remaining parts taken from reference TRBV7-9 and TRBJ1-1, reads DTGVSQNPRHKITKRGQNVTFRCDPISEHNRLYWYRQTLGQGPEFLTYFQNEAQLEKSRLLSDRFSAERPKGSFSTLEIQRTEQGDSAMYLCASSSSTGNTEAFFGQGTRLTVV.